This T cell receptor (beta chain) was retrieved from a study of blood T cell repertoires in COVID-19. Looking at the study overall: In each case, the material was cDNA or gDNA derived from T cells, B-cell-depleted T cells, or PBMCs.

As originally analysed: Reference gene primer amplification gave nucleated cell count estimates. Clones were read by immunoSEQ multiplex PCR, and TCRdb kept only the in-frame ones, dropping some. D and trimming come from the DNA, and the V and J calls and clone size come from that table. The top ten clones hold roughly 2.7% of a sample with 140,000 or so clones, roughly 85% of them seen once. The V gene's germline CDR1 is SGHRS and CDR2 YFSETQ. The CDR3 has 14 amino acids. The V gene lost 3 bases and the J gene lost 6 bases, with 15 bases spanning the gap. This TCR derives from a human donor with acute or convalescent COVID-19. The donor label of this sample is uncertain. The chain links TRBV5-1 to TRBJ1-2; D unresolved. Sequencing used peripheral blood. Here the CDR3 DNA reads TGCGCCAGCAGCTCCCCTCGGGCGGGGAATGGCTACACCTTC. Translated, it gives CASSSPRAGNGYTF.